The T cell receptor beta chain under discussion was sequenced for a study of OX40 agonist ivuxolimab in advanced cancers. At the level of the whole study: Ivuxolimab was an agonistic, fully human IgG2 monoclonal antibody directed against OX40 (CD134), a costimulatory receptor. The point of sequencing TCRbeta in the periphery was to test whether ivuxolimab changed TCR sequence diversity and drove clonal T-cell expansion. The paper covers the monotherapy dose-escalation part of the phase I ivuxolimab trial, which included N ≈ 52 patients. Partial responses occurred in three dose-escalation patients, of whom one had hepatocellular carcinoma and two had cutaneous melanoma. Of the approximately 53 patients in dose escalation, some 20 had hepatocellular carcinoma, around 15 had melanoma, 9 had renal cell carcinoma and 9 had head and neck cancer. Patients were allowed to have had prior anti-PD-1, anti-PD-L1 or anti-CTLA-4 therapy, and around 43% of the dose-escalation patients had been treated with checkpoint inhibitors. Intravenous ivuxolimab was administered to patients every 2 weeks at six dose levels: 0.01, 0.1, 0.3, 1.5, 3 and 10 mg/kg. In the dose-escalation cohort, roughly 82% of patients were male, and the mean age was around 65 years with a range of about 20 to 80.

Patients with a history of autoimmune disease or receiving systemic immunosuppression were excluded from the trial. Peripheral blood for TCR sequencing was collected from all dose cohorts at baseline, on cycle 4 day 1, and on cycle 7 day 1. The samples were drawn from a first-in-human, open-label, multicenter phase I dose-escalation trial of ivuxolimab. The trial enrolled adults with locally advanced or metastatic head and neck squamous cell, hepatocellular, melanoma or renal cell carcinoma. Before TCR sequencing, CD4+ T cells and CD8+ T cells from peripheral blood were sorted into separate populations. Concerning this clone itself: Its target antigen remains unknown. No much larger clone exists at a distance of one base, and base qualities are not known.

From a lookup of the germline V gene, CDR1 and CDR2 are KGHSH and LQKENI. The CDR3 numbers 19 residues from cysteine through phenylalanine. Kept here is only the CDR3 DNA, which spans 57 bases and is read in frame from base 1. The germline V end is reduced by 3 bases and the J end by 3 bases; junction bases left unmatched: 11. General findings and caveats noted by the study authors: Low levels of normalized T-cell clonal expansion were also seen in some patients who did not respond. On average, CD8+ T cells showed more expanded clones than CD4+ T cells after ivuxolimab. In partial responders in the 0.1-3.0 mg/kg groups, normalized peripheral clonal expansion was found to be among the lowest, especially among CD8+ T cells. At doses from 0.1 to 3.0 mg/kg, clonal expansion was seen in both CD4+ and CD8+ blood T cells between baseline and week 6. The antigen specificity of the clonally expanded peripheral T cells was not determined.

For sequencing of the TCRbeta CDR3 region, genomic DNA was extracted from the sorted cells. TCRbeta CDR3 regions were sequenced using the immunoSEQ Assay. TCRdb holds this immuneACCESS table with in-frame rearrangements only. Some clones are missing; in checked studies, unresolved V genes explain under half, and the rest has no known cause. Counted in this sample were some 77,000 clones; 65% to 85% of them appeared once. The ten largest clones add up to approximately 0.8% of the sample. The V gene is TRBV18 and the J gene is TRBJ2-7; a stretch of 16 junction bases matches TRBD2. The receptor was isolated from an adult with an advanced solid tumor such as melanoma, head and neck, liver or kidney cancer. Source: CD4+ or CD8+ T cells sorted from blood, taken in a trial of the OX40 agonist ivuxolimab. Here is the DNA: TGTGCCAGCTCACCCGGGCCGGGACTAGCGGGAGGGGGTTACTACGAGCAGTACTTC. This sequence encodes CASSPGPGLAGGGYYEQYF.